This T cell receptor beta chain is drawn from a study of T cell responses to AZD1222 COVID-19 vaccine. Germline CDR1 is SQVTM and CDR2 is ANQGSEA. Trimming shortened V by 2 bases and J by 6 bases, and 19 bases separated the two germline ends. The CDR3 is made up of 15 amino acids. Method: immunoSEQ multiplex PCR; TCRdb's copy keeps in-frame clones and lacks some. The sample yields 150,000 or so clones, roughly nine tenths seen once. The TCR comes from an adult who received the AZD1222 COVID-19 vaccine. The V call is TRBV29-1, the J call TRBJ1-2; D possibly corresponds to TRBD1 (5 bases). The sample was peripheral blood, taken 28 days after the second AZD1222 dose. The CDR3 loop reads CSVETRWGGSNGYTF. As DNA, the CDR3 is TGCAGCGTTGAAACCCGGTGGGGGGGTTCTAATGGCTACACCTTC.